The clone carrying this TCR beta chain has just a few counts. Individual cDNA molecules were tagged with unique molecular identifiers. TCRdb analysed the 5' RACE reads with MiXCR anew, one entry per CDR3 protein. The repertoire consists of tens of thousands of distinct CDR3 sequences, with less than 15% occurring once and the leading ten covering about 4%. This specimen belongs to a study of early T cells in non-severe SARS-CoV-2 infection. Sequenced: whole blood. The TCR sequence derives from an adult who was a healthcare worker with PCR-confirmed SARS-CoV-2 infection or an uninfected control (not recorded which).

CDR3 nucleotide sequence: TGTGCCAGCAGCCGGGGGACTAGCGGTGACGCGAACACCGGGGAGCTGTTTTTT. This encodes CASSRGTSGDANTGELFF. This sequence joins TRBV4-2 and TRBJ2-2; 11 bases align to TRBD2. Germline values: CDR1 LGHNA, CDR2 YNFKEQ. The CDR3 contains 18 residues. The junction had 7 bases not matched to a gene; V was cut back by 4 bases and J by 0 bases.